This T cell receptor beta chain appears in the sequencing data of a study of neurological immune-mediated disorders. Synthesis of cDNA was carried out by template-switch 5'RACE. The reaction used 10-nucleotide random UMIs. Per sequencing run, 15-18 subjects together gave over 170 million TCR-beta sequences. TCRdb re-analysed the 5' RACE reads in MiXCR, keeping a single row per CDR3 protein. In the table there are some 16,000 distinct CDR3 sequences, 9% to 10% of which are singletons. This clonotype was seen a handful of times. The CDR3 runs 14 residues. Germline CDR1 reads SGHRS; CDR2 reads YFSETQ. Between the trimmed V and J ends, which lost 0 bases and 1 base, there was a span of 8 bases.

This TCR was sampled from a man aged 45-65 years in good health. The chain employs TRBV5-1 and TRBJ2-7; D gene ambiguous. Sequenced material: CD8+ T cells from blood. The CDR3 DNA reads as TGCGCCAGCAGCTTGGTGGGGAATTCCTACGAGCAGTACTTC. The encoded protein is CASSLVGNSYEQYF. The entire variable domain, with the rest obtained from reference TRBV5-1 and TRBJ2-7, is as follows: KAGVTQTPRYLIKTRGQQVTLSCSPISGHRSVSWYQQTPGQGLQFLFEYFSETQRNKGNFPGRFSGRQFSNSRSEMNVSTLELGDSALYLCASSLVGNSYEQYFGPGTRLTVT.